This T cell receptor beta chain was profiled in a study of T cells in Graves' hyperthyroidism and ophthalmopathy. For the study at large: Prior to any treatment, at the point of initial diagnosis, peripheral blood was collected. Study findings and constraints: Most thyroid clonotypes expanded above 0.001 were also detected in blood. A model of 13 V-J features distinguished ophthalmopathy from stable hyperthyroidism.

Amplification of TCR beta CDR3 regions used RNA as the template. Initially, a first-round RT-PCR of the TCR CDR3 employed the HTBI primer set. TCRdb re-analysed the multiplex PCR reads in MiXCR, keeping a single row per CDR3 protein. The sample has 150,000 or so distinct CDR3 sequences, 8% to 9.5% seen once. This clonotype appeared many times. Its antigen is undetermined. Sequencing was performed on blood. This receptor was taken from a woman younger than 35 with Graves' hyperthyroidism that later progressed to Graves' ophthalmopathy.

This CDR3 reads CSVDTGDNYGYTF. The CDR3 DNA sequence: TGCAGCGTTGACACAGGGGATAACTATGGCTACACCTTC. The chain employs TRBV29-1 and TRBJ1-2; 7 nucleotides line up with TRBD1. There are 13 residues in the CDR3. Germline V CDR1 and CDR2: SQVTM, ANQGSEA. V shed 3 bases and J 1 base; nucleotides not matched to a gene: 2.